The present entry profiles one T cell receptor (beta chain) with its context. Its antigen is not known. This table comes from immunoSEQ multiplex PCR, and its TCRdb copy is limited to in-frame clones, with some not included. The sample yields approximately 88,000 clones, approximately 81% seen once. This sample was taken from a study of cytomegalovirus exposure and HLA in healthy donors. Overall study context: The same platform was used for the roughly 110 validation repertoires as for the 650 to 700 first-cohort repertoires, as reported in a later analysis. Study-wide results and caveats: A few of the chains that were CMV-associated were confirmed in vitro to be specific for CMV antigens. The listing of 150 or so TCR beta chains classed them as cytomegalovirus-associated.

The V gene end was trimmed by 8 bases and the J gene end by 4 bases; junction bases not matched to a gene: 6. This CDR3 spans 15 amino acids. Germline V lookup: CDR1 SNHLY, CDR2 FYNNEI. Sequencing was performed on PBMCs. This receptor was obtained from a woman between 18 and 29 years old in good health and CMV-seropositive. This chain joins TRBV2 and TRBJ2-3, with 13 positions matching TRBD2. The CDR3 reads CASHRLAGGPDTQYF. The CDR3 bases are TGTGCCAGCCACAGACTAGCGGGGGGCCCAGATACGCAGTATTTT. Filled out from reference TRBV2 and TRBJ2-3, the complete variable domain reads EPEVTQTPSHQVTQMGQEVILRCVPISNHLYFYWYRQILGQKVEFLVSFYNNEISEKSEIFDDQFSVERPDGSNFTLKIRSTKLEDSAMYFCASHRLAGGPDTQYFGPGTRLTVL.